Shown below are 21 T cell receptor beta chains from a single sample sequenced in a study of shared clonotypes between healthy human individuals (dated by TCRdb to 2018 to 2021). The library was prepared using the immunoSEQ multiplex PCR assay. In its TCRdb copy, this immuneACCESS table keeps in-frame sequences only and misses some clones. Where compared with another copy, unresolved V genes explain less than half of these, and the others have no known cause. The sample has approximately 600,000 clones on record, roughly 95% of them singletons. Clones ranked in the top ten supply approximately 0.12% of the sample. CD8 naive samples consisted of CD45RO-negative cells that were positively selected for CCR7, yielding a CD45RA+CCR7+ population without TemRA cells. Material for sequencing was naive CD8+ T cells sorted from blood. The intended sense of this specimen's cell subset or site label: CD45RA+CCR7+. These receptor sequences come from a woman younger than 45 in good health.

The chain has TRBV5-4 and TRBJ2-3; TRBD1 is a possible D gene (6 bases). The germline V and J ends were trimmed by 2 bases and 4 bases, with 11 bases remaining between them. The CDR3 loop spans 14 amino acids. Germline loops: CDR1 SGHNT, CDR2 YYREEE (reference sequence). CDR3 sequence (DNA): TGTGCCAGCAGCTTTGGGGGCGCGGCAGATACGCAGTATTTT. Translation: CASSFGGAADTQYF. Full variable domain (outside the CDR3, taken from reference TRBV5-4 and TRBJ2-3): ETGVTQSPTHLIKTRGQQVTLRCSSQSGHNTVSWYQQALGQGPQFIFQYYREEENGRGNFPPRFSGLQFPNYSSELNVNALELDDSALYLCASSFGGAADTQYFGPGTRLTVL.

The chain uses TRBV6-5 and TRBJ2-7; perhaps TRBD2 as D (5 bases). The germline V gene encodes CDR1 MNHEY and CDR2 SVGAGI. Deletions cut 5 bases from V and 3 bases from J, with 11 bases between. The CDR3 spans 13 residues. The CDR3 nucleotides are TGTGCCAGCAGTGATCTGACTAACTACGAGCAGTACTTC. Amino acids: CASSDLTNYEQYF.

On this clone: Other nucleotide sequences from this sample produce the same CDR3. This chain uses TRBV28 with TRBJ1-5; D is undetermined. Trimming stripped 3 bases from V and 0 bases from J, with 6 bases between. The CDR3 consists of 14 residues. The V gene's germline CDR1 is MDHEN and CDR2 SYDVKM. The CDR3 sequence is CASSLGTSNQPQHF. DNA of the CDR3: TGTGCCAGCAGTTTGGGAACTAGCAATCAGCCCCAGCATTTT.

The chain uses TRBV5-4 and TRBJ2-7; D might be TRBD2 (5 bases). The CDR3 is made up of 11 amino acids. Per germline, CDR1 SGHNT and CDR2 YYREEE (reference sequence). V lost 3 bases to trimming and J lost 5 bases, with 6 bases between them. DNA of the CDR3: TGTGCCAGCAGCTCGGGGAACGAGCAGTACTTC. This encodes CASSSGNEQYF.

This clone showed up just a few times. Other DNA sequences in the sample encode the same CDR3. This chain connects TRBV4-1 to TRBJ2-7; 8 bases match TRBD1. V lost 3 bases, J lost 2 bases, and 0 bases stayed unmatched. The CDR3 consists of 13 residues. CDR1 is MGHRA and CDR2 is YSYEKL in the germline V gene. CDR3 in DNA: TGCGCCAGCAGCCAGGGACAGGCCTACGAGCAGTACTTC. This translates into CASSQGQAYEQYF.

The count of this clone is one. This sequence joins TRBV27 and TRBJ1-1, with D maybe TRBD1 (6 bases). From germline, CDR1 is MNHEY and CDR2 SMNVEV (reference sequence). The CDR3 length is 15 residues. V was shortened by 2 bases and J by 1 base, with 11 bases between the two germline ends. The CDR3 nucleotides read TGTGCCAGCAGTTTAGCCAGGGGAGGGAACACTGAAGCTTTCTTT. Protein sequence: CASSLARGGNTEAFF.

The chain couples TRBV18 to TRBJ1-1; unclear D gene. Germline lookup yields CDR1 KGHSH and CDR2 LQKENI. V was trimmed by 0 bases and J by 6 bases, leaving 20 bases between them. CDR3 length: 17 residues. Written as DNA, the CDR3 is TGTGCCAGCTCACCACCGTGGGCAGCCGAAGCGGTAGCTGAAGCTTTCTTT. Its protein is CASSPPWAAEAVAEAFF.

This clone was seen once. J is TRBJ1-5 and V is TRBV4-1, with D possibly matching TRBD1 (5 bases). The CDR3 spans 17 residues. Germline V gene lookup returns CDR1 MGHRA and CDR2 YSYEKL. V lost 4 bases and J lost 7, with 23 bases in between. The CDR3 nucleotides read TGCGCCAGCAGCCTAATCGGATCGGGGCGCGAGGACCAGCCCCAGCATTTT. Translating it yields CASSLIGSGREDQPQHF.

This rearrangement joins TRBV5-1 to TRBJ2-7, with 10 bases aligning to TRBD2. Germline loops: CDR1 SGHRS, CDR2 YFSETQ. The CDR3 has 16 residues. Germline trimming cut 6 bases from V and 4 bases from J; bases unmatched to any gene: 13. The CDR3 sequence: CASTLPSSGSWYEQYF. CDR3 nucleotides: TGCGCCAGCACTCTCCCATCTAGCGGGAGTTGGTACGAGCAGTACTTC.

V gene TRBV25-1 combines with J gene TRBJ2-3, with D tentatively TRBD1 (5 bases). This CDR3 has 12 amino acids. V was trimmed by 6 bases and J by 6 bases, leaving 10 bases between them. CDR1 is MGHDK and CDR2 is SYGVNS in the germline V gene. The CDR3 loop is CASSRPGDTQYF. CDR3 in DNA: TGTGCCAGCAGCAGGCCAGGGGATACGCAGTATTTT. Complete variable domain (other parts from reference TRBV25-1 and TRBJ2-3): EADIYQTPRYLVIGTGKKITLECSQTMGHDKMYWYQQDPGMELHLIHYSYGVNSTEKGDLSSESTVSRIRTEHFPLTLESARPSHTSQYLCASSRPGDTQYFGPGTRLTVL.

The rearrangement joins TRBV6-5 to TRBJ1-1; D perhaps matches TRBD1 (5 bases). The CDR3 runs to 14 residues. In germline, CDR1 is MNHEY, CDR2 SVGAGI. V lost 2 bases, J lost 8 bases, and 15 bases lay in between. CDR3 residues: CASSYSGTDPEAFF. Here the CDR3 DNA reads TGTGCCAGCAGTTACAGCGGGACCGATCCCGAAGCTTTCTTT.

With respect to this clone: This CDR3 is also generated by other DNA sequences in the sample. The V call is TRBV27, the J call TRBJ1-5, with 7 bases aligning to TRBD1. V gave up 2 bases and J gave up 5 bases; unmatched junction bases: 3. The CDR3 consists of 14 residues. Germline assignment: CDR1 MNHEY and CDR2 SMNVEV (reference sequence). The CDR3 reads CASSLRQGDQPQHF. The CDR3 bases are TGTGCCAGCAGTTTAAGACAGGGCGATCAGCCCCAGCATTTT.

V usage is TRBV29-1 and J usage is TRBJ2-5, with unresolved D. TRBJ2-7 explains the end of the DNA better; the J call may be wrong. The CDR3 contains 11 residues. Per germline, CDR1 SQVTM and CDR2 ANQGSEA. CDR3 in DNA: TGCAGCGCTATCTATAGTTACGAGCAGTACTTC. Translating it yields CSAIYSYEQYF.

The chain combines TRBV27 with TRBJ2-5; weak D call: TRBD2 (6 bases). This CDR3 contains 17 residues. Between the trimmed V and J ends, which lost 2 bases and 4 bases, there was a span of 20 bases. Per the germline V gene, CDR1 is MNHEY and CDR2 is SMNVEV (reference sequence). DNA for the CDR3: TGTGCCAGCAGTTTAGCGGGACTCCTCATCTCGGGAGAGACCCAGTACTTC. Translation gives CASSLAGLLISGETQYF.

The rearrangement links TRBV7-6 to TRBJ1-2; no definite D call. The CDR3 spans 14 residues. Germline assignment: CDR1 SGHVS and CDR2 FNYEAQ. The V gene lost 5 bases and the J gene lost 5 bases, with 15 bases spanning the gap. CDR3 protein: CASSDNPGLYGYTF. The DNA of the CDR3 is TGTGCCAGCAGCGATAACCCAGGCTTGTATGGCTACACCTTC.

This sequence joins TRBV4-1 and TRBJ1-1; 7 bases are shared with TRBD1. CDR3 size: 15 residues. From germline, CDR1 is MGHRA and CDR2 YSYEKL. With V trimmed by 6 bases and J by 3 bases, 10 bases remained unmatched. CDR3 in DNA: TGCGCCAGCAGTCTCAGGGGGGCCTCGGACACTGAAGCTTTCTTT. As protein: CASSLRGASDTEAFF.

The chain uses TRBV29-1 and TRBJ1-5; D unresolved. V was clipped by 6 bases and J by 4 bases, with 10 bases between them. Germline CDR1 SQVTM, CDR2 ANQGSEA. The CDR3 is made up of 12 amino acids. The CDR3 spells CSVSDGNQPQHF. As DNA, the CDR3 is TGCAGCGTATCAGACGGGAATCAGCCCCAGCATTTT.

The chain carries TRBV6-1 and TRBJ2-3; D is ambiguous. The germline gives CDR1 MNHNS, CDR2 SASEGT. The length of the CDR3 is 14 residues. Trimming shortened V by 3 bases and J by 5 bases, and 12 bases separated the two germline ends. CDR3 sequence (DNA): TGTGCCAGCAGTGATGCAATATATGGAGATACGCAGTATTTT. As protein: CASSDAIYGDTQYF.

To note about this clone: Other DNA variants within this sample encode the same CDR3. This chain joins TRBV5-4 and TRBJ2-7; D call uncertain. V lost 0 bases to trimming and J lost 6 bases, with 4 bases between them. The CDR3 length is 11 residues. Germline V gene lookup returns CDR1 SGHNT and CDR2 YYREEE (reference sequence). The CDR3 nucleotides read TGTGCCAGCAGCTTGGCGGGCGAGCAGTACTTC. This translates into CASSLAGEQYF.

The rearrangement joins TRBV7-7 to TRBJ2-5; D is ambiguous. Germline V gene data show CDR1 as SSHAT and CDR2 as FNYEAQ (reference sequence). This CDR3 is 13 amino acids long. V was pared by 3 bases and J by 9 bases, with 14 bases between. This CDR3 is CASSFRVGWAQYF. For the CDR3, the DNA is TGTGCCAGCAGCTTTAGGGTTGGGTGGGCCCAGTACTTC.

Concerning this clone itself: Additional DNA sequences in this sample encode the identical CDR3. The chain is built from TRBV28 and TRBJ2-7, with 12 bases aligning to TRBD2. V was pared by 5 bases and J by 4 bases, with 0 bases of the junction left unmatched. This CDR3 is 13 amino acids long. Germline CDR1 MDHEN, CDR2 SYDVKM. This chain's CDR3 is CASSGLAGYEQYF. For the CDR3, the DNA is TGTGCCAGCAGTGGACTAGCGGGGTACGAGCAGTACTTC.